This is a list of T cell receptor beta chains from one sample in a study of T cell responses to AZD1222 COVID-19 vaccine. Data came from immunoSEQ multiplex PCR; TCRdb stores just in-frame clones and leaves some out. The data hold about 99,000 clones, with around 87% observed a single time. The source material was peripheral blood, sampled on day 0 of AZD1222 vaccination. The receptors here all came from an adult in good health. The CDR3 runs from the conserved cysteine through the conserved F or W. Each record gives: J gene, clone size, CDR3 length, V gene, D gene, CDR3 protein, CDR3 DNA. A D gene is named only where the DNA matches it firmly. Part of the rows lack a size; the others show once, few, many or a class for expanded clones.

J gene: TRBJ1-1
clone size: NA
CDR3 length: 16
V gene: TRBV5-6
D gene: NA
CDR3 protein: CASSLAIFGGRAEAFF
CDR3 DNA: TGTGCCAGCAGCTTGGCCATCTTCGGGGGGAGGGCTGAAGCTTTCTTT

J gene: TRBJ1-6
clone size: NA
CDR3 length: 14
V gene: TRBV18
D gene: TRBD1
CDR3 protein: CASSPTGGNSPLHF
CDR3 DNA: TGTGCCAGCTCACCAACAGGGGGGAATTCACCCCTCCACTTT

J gene: TRBJ2-7
clone size: NA
CDR3 length: 16
V gene: TRBV6-2/TRBV6-3
D gene: NA
CDR3 protein: CASSLQRTTPEHEQYF
CDR3 DNA: TGTGCCAGCAGTTTACAAAGGACTACCCCCGAGCACGAGCAGTACTTC

J gene: TRBJ1-5
clone size: NA
CDR3 length: 13
V gene: TRBV6-5
D gene: NA
CDR3 protein: CASRGDVHQPQHF
CDR3 DNA: TGTGCCAGCAGAGGGGACGTACATCAGCCCCAGCATTTT

J gene: TRBJ2-1
clone size: NA
CDR3 length: 15
V gene: TRBV6-5
D gene: TRBD2
CDR3 protein: CASRSGAGSYNEQFF
CDR3 DNA: TGTGCCAGTAGGTCCGGAGCGGGGTCATACAATGAGCAGTTCTTC

J gene: TRBJ2-3
clone size: few
CDR3 length: 15
V gene: TRBV15
D gene: TRBD1
CDR3 protein: CATSSGQGATDTQYF
CDR3 DNA: TGTGCCACCAGTTCGGGACAGGGGGCCACAGATACGCAGTATTTT

J gene: TRBJ1-2
clone size: few
CDR3 length: 13
V gene: TRBV12-3/TRBV12-4
D gene: NA
CDR3 protein: CASRDTVHYGYTF
CDR3 DNA: TGTGCCAGCAGAGACACAGTACACTATGGCTACACCTTC

J gene: TRBJ2-3
clone size: NA
CDR3 length: 15
V gene: TRBV24-1
D gene: NA
CDR3 protein: CATSDPKSSADTQYF
CDR3 DNA: TGTGCCACCAGTGATCCCAAAAGCTCTGCAGATACGCAGTATTTT

J gene: TRBJ2-5
clone size: NA
CDR3 length: 22
V gene: TRBV9
D gene: TRBD2
CDR3 protein: CASSVAPFGTSGNLGAQETQYF
CDR3 DNA: TGTGCCAGCAGCGTAGCCCCTTTCGGGACTAGCGGGAATCTGGGGGCTCAAGAGACCCAGTACTTC

J gene: TRBJ2-7
clone size: NA
CDR3 length: 15
V gene: TRBV19
D gene: NA
CDR3 protein: CASSIASQGRYEQYF
CDR3 DNA: TGTGCCAGTAGTATAGCTTCGCAGGGTCGCTACGAGCAGTACTTC

J gene: TRBJ2-1
clone size: NA
CDR3 length: 12
V gene: TRBV6-2/TRBV6-3
D gene: NA
CDR3 protein: CASSYSGGHQFF
CDR3 DNA: TGTGCCAGCAGTTACTCTGGCGGACACCAGTTCTTC

J gene: TRBJ2-7
clone size: once
CDR3 length: 15
V gene: TRBV19
D gene: TRBD1
CDR3 protein: CASSLGTGGTYEQYF
CDR3 DNA: TGTGCCAGTAGTTTGGGGACAGGGGGCACCTACGAGCAGTACTTC

J gene: TRBJ2-1
clone size: NA
CDR3 length: 15
V gene: TRBV6-1
D gene: TRBD2
CDR3 protein: CASSEWTSLNNEQFF
CDR3 DNA: TGTGCCAGCAGTGAATGGACTAGTTTGAACAATGAGCAGTTCTTC

J gene: TRBJ2-7
clone size: NA
CDR3 length: 13
V gene: TRBV25-1
D gene: NA
CDR3 protein: CASSASGTYEQYF
CDR3 DNA: TGTGCCAGCAGTGCCTCCGGGACATACGAGCAGTACTTC

J gene: TRBJ1-1
clone size: NA
CDR3 length: 14
V gene: TRBV27
D gene: NA
CDR3 protein: CASRSSGEGTEAFF
CDR3 DNA: TGTGCCAGCAGGTCATCAGGTGAGGGCACTGAAGCTTTCTTT

J gene: TRBJ2-7
clone size: NA
CDR3 length: 15
V gene: TRBV7-2
D gene: TRBD2
CDR3 protein: CASSLETSGEGMEYF
CDR3 DNA: TGTGCCAGCAGCTTAGAGACTAGCGGGGAGGGTATGGAGTACTTC

J gene: TRBJ2-3
clone size: NA
CDR3 length: 15
V gene: TRBV7-2
D gene: TRBD2
CDR3 protein: CASSFGLAGSGTQYF
CDR3 DNA: TGTGCCAGCAGCTTTGGACTAGCGGGATCGGGTACGCAGTATTTT

J gene: TRBJ2-7
clone size: NA
CDR3 length: 14
V gene: TRBV18
D gene: NA
CDR3 protein: CASSPDGVFSEQYF
CDR3 DNA: TGTGCCAGCTCACCAGATGGGGTTTTTAGCGAGCAGTACTTC

J gene: TRBJ2-5
clone size: NA
CDR3 length: 13
V gene: TRBV5-1
D gene: NA
CDR3 protein: CASSLGARETQYF
CDR3 DNA: TGCGCCAGCAGCTTGGGGGCACGAGAGACCCAGTACTTC

J gene: TRBJ1-2
clone size: NA
CDR3 length: 15
V gene: TRBV29-1
D gene: NA
CDR3 protein: CSVQTSGRSNYGYTF
CDR3 DNA: TGCAGCGTCCAAACCTCGGGCAGGTCTAACTATGGCTACACCTTC

J gene: TRBJ2-5
clone size: NA
CDR3 length: 16
V gene: TRBV7-2
D gene: TRBD2
CDR3 protein: CASSLAGTSGSQTQYF
CDR3 DNA: TGTGCCAGCAGCTTAGCCGGGACTAGCGGGAGTCAGACCCAGTACTTC

J gene: TRBJ1-2
clone size: NA
CDR3 length: 13
V gene: TRBV5-1
D gene: NA
CDR3 protein: CASSLSGNYGYTF
CDR3 DNA: TGCGCCAGCAGCTTGTCGGGCAACTATGGCTACACCTTC

J gene: TRBJ1-2
clone size: NA
CDR3 length: 12
V gene: TRBV28
D gene: NA
CDR3 protein: CASSLGGYGYTF
CDR3 DNA: TGTGCCAGCAGTCTTGGGGGTTATGGCTACACCTTC

J gene: TRBJ2-3
clone size: NA
CDR3 length: 16
V gene: TRBV10-3
D gene: TRBD1
CDR3 protein: CAISESGQGDTDTQYF
CDR3 DNA: TGTGCCATCAGTGAGTCGGGCCAGGGGGACACAGATACGCAGTATTTT

J gene: TRBJ1-1
clone size: NA
CDR3 length: 15
V gene: TRBV6-5
D gene: TRBD1
CDR3 protein: CASTRQGAWNTEAFF
CDR3 DNA: TGTGCCAGCACGCGACAGGGGGCATGGAACACTGAAGCTTTCTTT

J gene: TRBJ1-1
clone size: NA
CDR3 length: 13
V gene: TRBV9
D gene: NA
CDR3 protein: CASSNRVSTEAFF
CDR3 DNA: TGTGCCAGCAGCAACAGGGTGAGCACTGAAGCTTTCTTT

J gene: TRBJ1-5
clone size: NA
CDR3 length: 17
V gene: TRBV7-9
D gene: NA
CDR3 protein: CASSLEVGILHRQPQHF
CDR3 DNA: TGTGCCAGCAGCTTAGAGGTAGGAATCCTTCACCGGCAGCCCCAGCATTTT

J gene: TRBJ2-5
clone size: NA
CDR3 length: 14
V gene: TRBV7-2
D gene: NA
CDR3 protein: CASSLGRAEETQYF
CDR3 DNA: TGTGCCAGCAGCTTAGGGAGGGCGGAAGAGACCCAGTACTTC

J gene: TRBJ1-3
clone size: NA
CDR3 length: 15
V gene: TRBV27
D gene: NA
CDR3 protein: CASRGGRGTGNTIYF
CDR3 DNA: TGTGCCAGCAGAGGAGGGAGGGGAACCGGAAACACCATATATTTT

J gene: TRBJ1-5
clone size: NA
CDR3 length: 15
V gene: TRBV2
D gene: TRBD1
CDR3 protein: CASSEATGINQPQHF
CDR3 DNA: TGTGCCAGCAGTGAAGCGACAGGGATAAATCAGCCCCAGCATTTT

J gene: TRBJ1-1
clone size: once
CDR3 length: 11
V gene: TRBV10-3
D gene: NA
CDR3 protein: CAISESLKAFF
CDR3 DNA: TGTGCCATCAGTGAGTCTCTTAAAGCTTTCTTT

J gene: TRBJ2-1
clone size: NA
CDR3 length: 16
V gene: TRBV9
D gene: TRBD1
CDR3 protein: CASSVAPGGVSNEQFF
CDR3 DNA: TGTGCCAGCAGCGTAGCGCCAGGGGGCGTTTCTAATGAGCAGTTCTTC

J gene: TRBJ2-3
clone size: once
CDR3 length: 14
V gene: TRBV28
D gene: TRBD1
CDR3 protein: CASREQGVTDTQYF
CDR3 DNA: TGTGCCAGCAGGGAACAGGGGGTGACAGATACGCAGTATTTT

J gene: TRBJ2-2
clone size: few
CDR3 length: 14
V gene: TRBV11-1
D gene: NA
CDR3 protein: CASSFTSGTGELFF
CDR3 DNA: TGTGCCAGCAGCTTTACCTCAGGGACCGGGGAGCTGTTTTTT

J gene: TRBJ1-3
clone size: NA
CDR3 length: 14
V gene: TRBV29-1
D gene: NA
CDR3 protein: CSVVFIGETNTIYF
CDR3 DNA: TGCAGCGTTGTTTTTATCGGGGAGACCAACACCATATATTTT

J gene: TRBJ2-1
clone size: NA
CDR3 length: 17
V gene: TRBV5-4
D gene: TRBD2
CDR3 protein: CASSLASGRVSYNEQFF
CDR3 DNA: TGTGCCAGCAGCTTGGCTAGCGGGAGGGTTTCCTACAATGAGCAGTTCTTC

J gene: TRBJ1-1
clone size: NA
CDR3 length: 13
V gene: TRBV30
D gene: NA
CDR3 protein: CAWSTRTWETAFF
CDR3 DNA: TGTGCCTGGAGTACACGGACATGGGAGACGGCTTTCTTT

J gene: TRBJ2-1
clone size: once
CDR3 length: 15
V gene: TRBV9
D gene: NA
CDR3 protein: CASSVAVTFDNEQFF
CDR3 DNA: TGTGCCAGCAGCGTAGCAGTTACATTCGACAATGAGCAGTTCTTC

J gene: TRBJ1-4
clone size: NA
CDR3 length: 15
V gene: TRBV6-2/TRBV6-3
D gene: NA
CDR3 protein: CASSWAPGAREKLFF
CDR3 DNA: TGTGCCAGCAGTTGGGCGCCGGGGGCGAGAGAAAAACTGTTTTTT

J gene: TRBJ1-4
clone size: NA
CDR3 length: 13
V gene: TRBV5-1
D gene: TRBD1
CDR3 protein: CASSLGDRGKLFF
CDR3 DNA: TGCGCCAGCAGCTTGGGGGACAGGGGGAAACTGTTTTTT

J gene: TRBJ2-5
clone size: few
CDR3 length: 16
V gene: TRBV28
D gene: TRBD2
CDR3 protein: CASSDISGRARETQYF
CDR3 DNA: TGTGCCAGCAGTGATATTAGCGGGAGGGCGAGGGAGACCCAGTACTTC

J gene: TRBJ1-3
clone size: few
CDR3 length: 15
V gene: TRBV27
D gene: NA
CDR3 protein: CASSFTAGSGNTIYF
CDR3 DNA: TGTGCCAGCAGTTTTACCGCCGGCTCTGGAAACACCATATATTTT

J gene: TRBJ2-7
clone size: NA
CDR3 length: 11
V gene: TRBV7-9
D gene: NA
CDR3 protein: CASSQIYEQYF
CDR3 DNA: TGTGCCAGCAGCCAGATCTACGAGCAGTACTTC

J gene: TRBJ2-2
clone size: NA
CDR3 length: 16
V gene: TRBV30
D gene: TRBD1
CDR3 protein: CASHAGTGQNTGELFF
CDR3 DNA: TGTGCCTCCCACGCAGGGACAGGACAGAACACCGGGGAGCTGTTTTTT

J gene: TRBJ1-1
clone size: NA
CDR3 length: 14
V gene: TRBV5-1
D gene: TRBD1
CDR3 protein: CASSEGTANTEAFF
CDR3 DNA: TGCGCCAGCAGCGAAGGGACAGCGAACACTGAAGCTTTCTTT

J gene: TRBJ2-1
clone size: NA
CDR3 length: 15
V gene: TRBV7-9
D gene: TRBD2
CDR3 protein: CASSLEGGPPHEQFF
CDR3 DNA: TGTGCCAGCAGCTTAGAGGGAGGGCCACCCCATGAGCAGTTCTTC

J gene: TRBJ2-7
clone size: NA
CDR3 length: 14
V gene: TRBV19
D gene: NA
CDR3 protein: CASSITVSSYEQYF
CDR3 DNA: TGTGCCAGTAGTATAACCGTAAGCTCCTACGAGCAGTACTTC

J gene: TRBJ2-1
clone size: few
CDR3 length: 18
V gene: TRBV25-1
D gene: TRBD1
CDR3 protein: CASTPALRTGQGSHEQFF
CDR3 DNA: TGTGCCAGCACCCCGGCCCTACGGACAGGTCAAGGGAGTCATGAGCAGTTCTTC

J gene: TRBJ1-2
clone size: once
CDR3 length: 19
V gene: TRBV28
D gene: NA
CDR3 protein: CASSWIGILTERPNYGYTF
CDR3 DNA: TGTGCCAGCAGTTGGATTGGGATCCTGACAGAAAGGCCTAACTATGGCTACACCTTC

J gene: TRBJ2-2
clone size: NA
CDR3 length: 13
V gene: TRBV7-6
D gene: TRBD2
CDR3 protein: CASSWGGPGELFF
CDR3 DNA: TGTGCCAGCAGCTGGGGAGGGCCCGGGGAGCTGTTTTTT

J gene: TRBJ1-1
clone size: NA
CDR3 length: 14
V gene: TRBV9
D gene: TRBD1
CDR3 protein: CASSVGQGNTEAFF
CDR3 DNA: TGTGCCAGCAGCGTAGGACAGGGCAACACTGAAGCTTTCTTT

J gene: TRBJ1-1
clone size: few
CDR3 length: 14
V gene: TRBV5-4
D gene: TRBD1
CDR3 protein: CASSLQGGGTEAFF
CDR3 DNA: TGTGCCAGCAGCTTACAGGGGGGGGGAACTGAAGCTTTCTTT

J gene: TRBJ2-3
clone size: NA
CDR3 length: 11
V gene: TRBV25-1
D gene: NA
CDR3 protein: CASSEADTQYF
CDR3 DNA: TGTGCCAGCAGTGAAGCAGATACGCAGTATTTT

J gene: TRBJ2-1
clone size: NA
CDR3 length: 16
V gene: TRBV30
D gene: TRBD2
CDR3 protein: CAWNIRLAGGVYEQFF
CDR3 DNA: TGTGCCTGGAACATCCGACTAGCGGGAGGTGTCTATGAGCAGTTCTTC

J gene: TRBJ1-1
clone size: NA
CDR3 length: 18
V gene: TRBV5-8
D gene: NA
CDR3 protein: CASSLEQGSIPMNTEAFF
CDR3 DNA: TGTGCCAGCAGCTTGGAACAGGGATCGATACCTATGAACACTGAAGCTTTCTTT